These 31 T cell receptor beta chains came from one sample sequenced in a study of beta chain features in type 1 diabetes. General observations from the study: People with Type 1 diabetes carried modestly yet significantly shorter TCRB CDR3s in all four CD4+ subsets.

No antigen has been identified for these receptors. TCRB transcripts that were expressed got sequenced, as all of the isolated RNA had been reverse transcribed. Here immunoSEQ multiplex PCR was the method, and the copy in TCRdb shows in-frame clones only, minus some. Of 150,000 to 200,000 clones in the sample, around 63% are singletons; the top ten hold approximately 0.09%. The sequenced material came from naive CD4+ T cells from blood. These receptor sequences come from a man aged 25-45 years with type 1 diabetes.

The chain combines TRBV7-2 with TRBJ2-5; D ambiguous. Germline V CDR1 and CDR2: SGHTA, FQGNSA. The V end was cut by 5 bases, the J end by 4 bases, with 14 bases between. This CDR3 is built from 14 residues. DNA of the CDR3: TGTGCCAGCAGCCCCAAAGGCAGTCGAGAGACCCAGTACTTC. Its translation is CASSPKGSRETQYF.

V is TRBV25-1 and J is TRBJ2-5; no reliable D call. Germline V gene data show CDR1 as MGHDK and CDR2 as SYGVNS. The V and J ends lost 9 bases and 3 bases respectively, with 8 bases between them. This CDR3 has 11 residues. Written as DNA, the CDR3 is TGTGCCAGTGGGGTCGAAGAGACCCAGTACTTC. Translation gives CASGVEETQYF.

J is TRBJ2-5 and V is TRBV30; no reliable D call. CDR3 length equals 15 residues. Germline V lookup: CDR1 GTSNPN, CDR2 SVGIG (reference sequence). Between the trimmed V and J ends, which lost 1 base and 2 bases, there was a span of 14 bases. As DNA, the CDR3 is TGTGCCTGGAGTGAGAAAAAGGGCCTGCAAGAGACCCAGTACTTC. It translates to CAWSEKKGLQETQYF. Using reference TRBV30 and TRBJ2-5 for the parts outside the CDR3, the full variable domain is SQTIHQWPATLVQPVGSPLSLECTVEGTSNPNLYWYRQAAGRGLQLLFYSVGIGQISSEVPQNLSASRPQDRQFILSSKKLLLSDSGFYLCAWSEKKGLQETQYFGPGTRLLVL.

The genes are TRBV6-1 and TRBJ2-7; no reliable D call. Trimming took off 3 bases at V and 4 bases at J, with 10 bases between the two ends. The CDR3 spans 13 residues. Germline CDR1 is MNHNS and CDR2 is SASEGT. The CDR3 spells CASSEWGAYEQYF. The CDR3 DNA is TGTGCCAGCAGTGAGTGGGGTGCGTACGAGCAGTACTTC.

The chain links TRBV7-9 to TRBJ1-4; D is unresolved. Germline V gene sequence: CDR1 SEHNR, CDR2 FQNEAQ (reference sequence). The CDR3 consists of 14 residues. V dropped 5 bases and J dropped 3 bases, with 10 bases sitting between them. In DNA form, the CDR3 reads TGTGCCAGCAGCCCTGGTCAGGCTAATGAAAAACTGTTTTTT. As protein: CASSPGQANEKLFF. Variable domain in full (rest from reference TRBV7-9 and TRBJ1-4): DTGVSQNPRHKITKRGQNVTFRCDPISEHNRLYWYRQTLGQGPEFLTYFQNEAQLEKSRLLSDRFSAERPKGSFSTLEIQRTEQGDSAMYLCASSPGQANEKLFFGSGTQLSVL.

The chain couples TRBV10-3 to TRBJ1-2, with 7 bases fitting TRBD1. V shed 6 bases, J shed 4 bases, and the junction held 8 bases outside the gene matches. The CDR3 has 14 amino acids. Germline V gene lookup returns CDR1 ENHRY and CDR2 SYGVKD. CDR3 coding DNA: TGTGCCATCAGGAACGGACAGGCCAGCTATGGCTACACCTTC. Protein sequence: CAIRNGQASYGYTF.

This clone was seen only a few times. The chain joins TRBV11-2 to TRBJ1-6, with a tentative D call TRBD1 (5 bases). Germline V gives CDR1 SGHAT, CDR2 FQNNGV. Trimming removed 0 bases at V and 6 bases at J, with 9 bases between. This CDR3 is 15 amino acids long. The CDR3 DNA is TGTGCCAGCAGCTTAGAGGCAGGGCCTAATTCACCCCTCCACTTT. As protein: CASSLEAGPNSPLHF.

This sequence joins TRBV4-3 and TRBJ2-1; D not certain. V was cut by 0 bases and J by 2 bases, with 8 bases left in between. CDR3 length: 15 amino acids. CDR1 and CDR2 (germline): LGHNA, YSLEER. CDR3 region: CASSQDRTAYNEQFF. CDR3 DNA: TGCGCCAGCAGCCAAGATCGGACGGCCTACAATGAGCAGTTCTTC.

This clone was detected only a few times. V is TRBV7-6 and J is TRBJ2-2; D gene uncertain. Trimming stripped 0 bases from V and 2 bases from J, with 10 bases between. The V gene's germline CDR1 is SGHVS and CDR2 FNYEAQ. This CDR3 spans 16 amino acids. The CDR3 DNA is TGTGCCAGCAGCTTAGCGGCCAGCCGAAACACCGGGGAGCTGTTTTTT. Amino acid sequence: CASSLAASRNTGELFF. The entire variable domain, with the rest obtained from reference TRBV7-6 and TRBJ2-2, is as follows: GAGVSQSPRYKVTKRGQDVALRCDPISGHVSLYWYRQALGQGPEFLTYFNYEAQQDKSGLPNDRFSAERPEGSISTLTIQRTEQRDSAMYRCASSLAASRNTGELFFGEGSRLTVL.

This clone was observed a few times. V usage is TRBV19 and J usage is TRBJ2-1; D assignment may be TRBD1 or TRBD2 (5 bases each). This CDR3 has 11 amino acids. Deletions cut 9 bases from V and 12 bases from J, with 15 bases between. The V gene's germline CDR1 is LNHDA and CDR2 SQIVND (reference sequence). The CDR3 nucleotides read TGTGCCAGCCGCTCTGGGACGACGCAGTTCTTC. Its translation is CASRSGTTQFF. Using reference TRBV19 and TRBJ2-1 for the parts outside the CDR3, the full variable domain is DGGITQSPKYLFRKEGQNVTLSCEQNLNHDAMYWYRQDPGQGLRLIYYSQIVNDFQKGDIAEGYSVSREKKESFPLTVTSAQKNPTAFYLCASRSGTTQFFGPGTRLTVL.

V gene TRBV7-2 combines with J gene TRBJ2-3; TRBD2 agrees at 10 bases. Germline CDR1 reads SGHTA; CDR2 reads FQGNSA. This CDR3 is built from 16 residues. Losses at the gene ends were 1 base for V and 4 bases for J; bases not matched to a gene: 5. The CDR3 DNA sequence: TGTGCCAGCAGCTTAGGAAGCGGGGGGGCCGCAGATACGCAGTATTTT. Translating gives CASSLGSGGAADTQYF.

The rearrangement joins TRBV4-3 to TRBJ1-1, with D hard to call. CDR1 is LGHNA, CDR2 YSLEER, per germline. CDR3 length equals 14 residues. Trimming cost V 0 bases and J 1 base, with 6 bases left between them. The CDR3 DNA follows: TGCGCCAGCAGCCAAGATTACAAGAACACTGAAGCTTTCTTT. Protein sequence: CASSQDYKNTEAFF.

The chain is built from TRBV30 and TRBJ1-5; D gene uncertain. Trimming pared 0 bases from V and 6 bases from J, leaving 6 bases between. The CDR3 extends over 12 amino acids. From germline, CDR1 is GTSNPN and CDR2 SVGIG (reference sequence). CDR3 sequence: CAWSVKGQPQHF. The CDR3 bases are TGTGCCTGGAGTGTAAAGGGTCAGCCCCAGCATTTT.

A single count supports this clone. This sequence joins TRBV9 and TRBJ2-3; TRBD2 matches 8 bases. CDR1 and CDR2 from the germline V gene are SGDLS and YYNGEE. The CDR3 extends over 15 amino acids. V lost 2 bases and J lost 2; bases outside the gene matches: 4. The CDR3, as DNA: TGTGCCAGCAGCGTGAGAGGACTAGCCACAGATACGCAGTATTTT. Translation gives CASSVRGLATDTQYF.

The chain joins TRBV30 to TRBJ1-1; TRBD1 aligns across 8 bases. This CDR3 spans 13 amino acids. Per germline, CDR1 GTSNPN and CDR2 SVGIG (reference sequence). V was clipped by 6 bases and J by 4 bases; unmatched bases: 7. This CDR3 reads CACTDRDGTEAFF. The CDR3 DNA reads TGTGCCTGTACGGACAGGGATGGCACTGAAGCTTTCTTT.

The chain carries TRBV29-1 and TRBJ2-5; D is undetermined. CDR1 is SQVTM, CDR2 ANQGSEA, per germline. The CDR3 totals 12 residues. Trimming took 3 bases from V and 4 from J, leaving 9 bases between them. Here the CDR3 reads CSVEGSVETQYF. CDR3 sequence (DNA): TGCAGCGTTGAGGGGTCTGTAGAGACCCAGTACTTC.

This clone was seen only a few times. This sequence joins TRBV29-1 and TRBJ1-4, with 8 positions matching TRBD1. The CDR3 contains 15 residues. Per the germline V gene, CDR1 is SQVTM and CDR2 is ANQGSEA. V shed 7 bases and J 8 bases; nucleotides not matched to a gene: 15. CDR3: CSASGGQGMGEKLFF. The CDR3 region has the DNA TGCAGCGCCTCCGGTGGACAGGGTATGGGAGAAAAACTGTTTTTT.

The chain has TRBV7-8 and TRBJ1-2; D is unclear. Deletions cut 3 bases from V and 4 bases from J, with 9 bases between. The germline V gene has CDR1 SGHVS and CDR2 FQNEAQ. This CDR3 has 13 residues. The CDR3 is CASSLEIGYGYTF. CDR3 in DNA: TGTGCCAGCAGCTTGGAAATTGGCTATGGCTACACCTTC.

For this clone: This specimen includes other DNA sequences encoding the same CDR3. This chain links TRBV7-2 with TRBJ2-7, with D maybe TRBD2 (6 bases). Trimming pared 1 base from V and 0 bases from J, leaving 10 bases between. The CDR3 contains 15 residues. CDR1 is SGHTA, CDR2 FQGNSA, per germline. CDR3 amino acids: CASSLGRGSSYEQYF. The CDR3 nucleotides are TGTGCCAGCAGCTTAGGGAGGGGAAGCTCCTACGAGCAGTACTTC.

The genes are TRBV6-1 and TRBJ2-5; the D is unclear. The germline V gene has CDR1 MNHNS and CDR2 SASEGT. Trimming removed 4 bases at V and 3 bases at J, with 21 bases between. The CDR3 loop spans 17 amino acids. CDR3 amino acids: CASSVGYRTRYEETQYF. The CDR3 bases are TGTGCCAGCAGTGTAGGATACAGAACAAGATACGAAGAGACCCAGTACTTC.

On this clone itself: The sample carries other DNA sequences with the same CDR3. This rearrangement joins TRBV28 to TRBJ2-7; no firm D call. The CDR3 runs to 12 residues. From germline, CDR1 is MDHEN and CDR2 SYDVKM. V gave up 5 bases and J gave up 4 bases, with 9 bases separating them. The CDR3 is CASSPYTYEQYF. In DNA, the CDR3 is TGTGCCAGCAGTCCATACACTTACGAGCAGTACTTC.

The DNA of the CDR3 is TGCGCCAGCAGCTCGGAGGGACAGACCTACGAGCAGTACTTC. It codes for CASSSEGQTYEQYF. The chain carries TRBV5-1 and TRBJ2-7, with a possible D match to TRBD1 (7 bases). Germline V gene data show CDR1 as SGHRS and CDR2 as YFSETQ. The CDR3 contains 14 residues. V gave up 3 bases and J gave up 2 bases, with 12 bases separating them. Looking up the rest from reference TRBV5-1 and TRBJ2-7 gives the full variable domain: KAGVTQTPRYLIKTRGQQVTLSCSPISGHRSVSWYQQTPGQGLQFLFEYFSETQRNKGNFPGRFSGRQFSNSRSEMNVSTLELGDSALYLCASSSEGQTYEQYFGPGTRLTVT.

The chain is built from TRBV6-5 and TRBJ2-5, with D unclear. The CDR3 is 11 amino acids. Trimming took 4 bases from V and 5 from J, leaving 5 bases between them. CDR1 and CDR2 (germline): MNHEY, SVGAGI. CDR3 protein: CASSSSETQYF. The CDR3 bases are TGTGCCAGCAGTTCCTCGGAGACCCAGTACTTC.

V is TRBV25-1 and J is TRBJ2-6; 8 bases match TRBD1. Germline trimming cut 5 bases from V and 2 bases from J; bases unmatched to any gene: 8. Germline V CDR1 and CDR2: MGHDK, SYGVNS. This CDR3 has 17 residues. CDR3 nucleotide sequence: TGTGCCAGCAGTACGGGCAGGGGGCGTGCTGGGGCCAACGTCCTGACTTTC. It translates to CASSTGRGRAGANVLTF.

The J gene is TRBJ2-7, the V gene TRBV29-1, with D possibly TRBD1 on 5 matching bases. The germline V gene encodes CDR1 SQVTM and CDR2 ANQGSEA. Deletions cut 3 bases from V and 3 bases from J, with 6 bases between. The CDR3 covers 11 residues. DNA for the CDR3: TGCAGCGTTGAGGACAACTACGAGCAGTACTTC. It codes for CSVEDNYEQYF.

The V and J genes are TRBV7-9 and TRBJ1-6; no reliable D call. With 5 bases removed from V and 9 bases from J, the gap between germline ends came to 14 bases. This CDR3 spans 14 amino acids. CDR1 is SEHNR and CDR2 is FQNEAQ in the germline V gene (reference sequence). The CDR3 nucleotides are TGTGCCAGCAGCGGGATTATCCCCGGTTCACCCCTCCACTTT. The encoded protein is CASSGIIPGSPLHF.

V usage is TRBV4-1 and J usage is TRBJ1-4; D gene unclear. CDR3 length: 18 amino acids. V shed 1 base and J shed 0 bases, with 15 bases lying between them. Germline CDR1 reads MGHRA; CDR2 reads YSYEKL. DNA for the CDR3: TGCGCCAGCAGCCAAGGATCTGTGTTGGGTACAACTAATGAAAAACTGTTTTTT. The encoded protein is CASSQGSVLGTTNEKLFF.

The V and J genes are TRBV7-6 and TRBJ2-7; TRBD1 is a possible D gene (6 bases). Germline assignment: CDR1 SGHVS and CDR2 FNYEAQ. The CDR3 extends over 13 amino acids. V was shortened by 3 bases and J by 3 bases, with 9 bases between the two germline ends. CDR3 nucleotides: TGTGCCAGCAGCTTTACAGGGAACTACGAGCAGTACTTC. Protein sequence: CASSFTGNYEQYF.

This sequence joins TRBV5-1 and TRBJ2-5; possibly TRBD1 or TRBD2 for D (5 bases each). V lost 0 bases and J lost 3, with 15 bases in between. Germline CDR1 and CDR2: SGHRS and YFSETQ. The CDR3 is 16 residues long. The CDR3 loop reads CASSLAGTPLEETQYF. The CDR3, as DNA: TGCGCCAGCAGCTTGGCCGGGACCCCTCTAGAAGAGACCCAGTACTTC.

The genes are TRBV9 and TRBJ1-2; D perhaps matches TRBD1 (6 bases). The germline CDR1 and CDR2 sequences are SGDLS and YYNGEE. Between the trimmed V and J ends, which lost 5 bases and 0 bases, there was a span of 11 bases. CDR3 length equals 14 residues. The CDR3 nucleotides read TGTGCCAGCAGTCGGGACACCTCTAACTATGGCTACACCTTC. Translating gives CASSRDTSNYGYTF.

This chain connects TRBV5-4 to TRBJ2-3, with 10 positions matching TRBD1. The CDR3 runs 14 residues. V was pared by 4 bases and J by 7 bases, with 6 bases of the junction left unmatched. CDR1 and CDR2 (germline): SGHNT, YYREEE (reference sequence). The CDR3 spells CASSPGTGANTQYF. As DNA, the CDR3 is TGTGCCAGCAGCCCCGGGACAGGGGCCAATACGCAGTATTTT.